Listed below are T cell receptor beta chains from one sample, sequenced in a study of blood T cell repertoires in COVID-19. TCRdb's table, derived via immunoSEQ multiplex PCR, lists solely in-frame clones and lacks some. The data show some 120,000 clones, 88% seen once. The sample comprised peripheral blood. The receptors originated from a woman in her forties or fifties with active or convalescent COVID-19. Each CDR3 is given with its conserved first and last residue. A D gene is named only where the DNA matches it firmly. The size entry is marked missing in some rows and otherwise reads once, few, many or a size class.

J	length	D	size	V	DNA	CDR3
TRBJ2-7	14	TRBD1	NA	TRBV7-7	TGTGCTAGCAGCCTCGGACAGGGGGCTGGTGAGCAGTACTTC	CASSLGQGAGEQYF
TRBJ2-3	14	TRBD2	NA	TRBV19	TGTGCCAGTACCCCTTCCAGCGGGGTCTATACGCAGTATTTT	CASTPSSGVYTQYF
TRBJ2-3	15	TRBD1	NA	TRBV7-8	TGTGCCAGCAGCCCACAGGGGGCCCACACAGATACGCAGTATTTT	CASSPQGAHTDTQYF
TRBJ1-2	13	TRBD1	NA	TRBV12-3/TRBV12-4	TGTGCCAGCAGGTCCGGGACAGTCTATGGCTACACCTTC	CASRSGTVYGYTF
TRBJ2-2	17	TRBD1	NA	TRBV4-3	TGCGCCAGCAGCCATGGCGGGGGGACAGGGGGGACCGGGGAGCTGTTTTTT	CASSHGGGTGGTGELFF
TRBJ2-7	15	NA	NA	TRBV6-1	TGTGCCAGCAGTGATGGACAGCCATCGACCTACGAGCAGTACTTC	CASSDGQPSTYEQYF
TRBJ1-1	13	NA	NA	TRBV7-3	TGTGCCAGCAGCTTAACTGACAGTACTGAAGCTTTCTTT	CASSLTDSTEAFF
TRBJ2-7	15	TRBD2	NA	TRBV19	TGTGCCAGTAGTATAGAGGCTAGCGGTTACTACGAGCAGTACTTC	CASSIEASGYYEQYF
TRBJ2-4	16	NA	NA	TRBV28	TGTGCCAGCAGTTTTTCTCCGGGGTCGGGGAGGAACATTCAGTACTTC	CASSFSPGSGRNIQYF
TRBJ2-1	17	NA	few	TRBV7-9	TGTGCCAGCAGCTTAGGGTCACGGTCTGCCCCATACAATGAGCAGTTCTTC	CASSLGSRSAPYNEQFF
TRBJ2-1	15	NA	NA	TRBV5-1	TGCGCCAGCAGCTTGGCGGGAAGCTCCTACAATGAGCAGTTCTTC	CASSLAGSSYNEQFF
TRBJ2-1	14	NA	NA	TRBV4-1	TGCGCCAGCAGCCAAGAATGGGAGGCCAATGAGCAGTTCTTC	CASSQEWEANEQFF
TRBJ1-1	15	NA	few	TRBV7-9	TGTGCCAGCAGCACAGGGCAGATGCTGAACACTGAAGCTTTCTTT	CASSTGQMLNTEAFF
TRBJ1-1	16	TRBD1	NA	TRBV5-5	TGTGCCAGCAGCCGACAGGGATGGCTCATGAACACTGAAGCTTTCTTT	CASSRQGWLMNTEAFF
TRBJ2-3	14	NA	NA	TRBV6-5	TGTGCCAGCAGTTCTCAGTTTTACGCAGATACGCAGTATTTT	CASSSQFYADTQYF
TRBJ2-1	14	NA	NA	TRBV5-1	TGCGCCAGCAGCATCGATACAGGGTCCAATGAGCAGTTCTTC	CASSIDTGSNEQFF
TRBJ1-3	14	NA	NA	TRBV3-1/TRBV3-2	TGTGCCAGCAGCCAAGGAGGTGCGGGAAACACCATATATTTT	CASSQGGAGNTIYF
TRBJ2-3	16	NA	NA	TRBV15	TGTGCCACCAGCAGACGACTAGGAGGGGACACAGATACGCAGTATTTT	CATSRRLGGDTDTQYF
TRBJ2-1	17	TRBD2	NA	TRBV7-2	TGTGCCAGCAGCTTAGTAGGTCTAGCGGGAAATGTCAATGAGCAGTTCTTC	CASSLVGLAGNVNEQFF
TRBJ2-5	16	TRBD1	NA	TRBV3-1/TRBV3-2	TGTGCCAGCAGCCAAGATTCGGTAGGGGGCAAGGAGACCCAGTACTTC	CASSQDSVGGKETQYF
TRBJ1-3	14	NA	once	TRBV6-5	TGTGCCAGCAGAAACGCGCTCTCTGGAAACACCATATATTTT	CASRNALSGNTIYF
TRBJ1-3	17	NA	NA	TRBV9	TGTGCCAGCAGCGTCAGAGCCCGAAGGAGCTCTGGAAACACCATATATTTT	CASSVRARRSSGNTIYF
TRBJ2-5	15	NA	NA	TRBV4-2	TGTGCCAGCAGCCAAGAGTTTAATAGTCCGGAGACCCAGTACTTC	CASSQEFNSPETQYF
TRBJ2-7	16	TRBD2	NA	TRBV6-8	TGTGCCAGCAGCGATGGGACTAGCGGGATCTCCTACGAGCAGTACTTC	CASSDGTSGISYEQYF
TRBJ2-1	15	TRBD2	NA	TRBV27	TGTGCCAGCAGTTTACTAGCGGGGGGGGACAATGAGCAGTTCTTC	CASSLLAGGDNEQFF
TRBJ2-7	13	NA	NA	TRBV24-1	TGTGCCACCAGTGATTCGTCTGGGGGGGAGCAGTACTTC	CATSDSSGGEQYF
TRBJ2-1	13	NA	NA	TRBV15	TGTGCCACCAGCAGCGGACAGAACAATGAGCAGTTCTTC	CATSSGQNNEQFF
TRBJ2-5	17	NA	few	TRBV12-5	TGTGCTAGTGGTTTGGTCGGAACAGGGAAGTACCAAGAGACCCAGTACTTC	CASGLVGTGKYQETQYF
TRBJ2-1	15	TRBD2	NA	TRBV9	TGTGCCAGCGGTCGAGCGGGGGAATCGTACAATGAGCAGTTCTTC	CASGRAGESYNEQFF
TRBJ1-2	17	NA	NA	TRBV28	TGTGCCAGCAGTTCCCCGCTTGGGCAACAGGGAATCTATGGCTACACCTTC	CASSSPLGQQGIYGYTF
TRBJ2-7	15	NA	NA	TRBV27	TGTGCCAGCAGTTTCACAGCACTCACCTCCTACGAGCAGTACTTC	CASSFTALTSYEQYF
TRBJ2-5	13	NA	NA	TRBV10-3	TGTGCCATCAGTGGGGCAGGACAAGAGACCCAGTACTTC	CAISGAGQETQYF
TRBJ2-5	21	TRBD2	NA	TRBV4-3	TGCGCCAGCAGCCAATGGTTGAGGGGTAGCGGGAGGTTGGGGGTCCAAGAGACCCAGTACTTC	CASSQWLRGSGRLGVQETQYF
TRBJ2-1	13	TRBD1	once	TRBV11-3	TGTGCCAGCAGCTTTAACAGGGGCAATGAGCAGTTCTTC	CASSFNRGNEQFF
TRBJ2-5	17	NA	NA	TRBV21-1	TGTGCCAGCCCATCCCGAGGGGGGGCCCCGACCCAAGAGACCCAGTACTTC	CASPSRGGAPTQETQYF
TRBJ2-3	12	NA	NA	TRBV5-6	TGTGCCAGCAGCCCCCCAAGCGGAACGCAGTATTTT	CASSPPSGTQYF
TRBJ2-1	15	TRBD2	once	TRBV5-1	TGCGCCAGCAGCTTAGGGACTAGCGTCTACAATGAGCAGTTCTTC	CASSLGTSVYNEQFF
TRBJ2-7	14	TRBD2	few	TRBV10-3	TGTGCCGCGACTAGCGGACTAGCGGCCTACGAGCAGTACTTC	CAATSGLAAYEQYF
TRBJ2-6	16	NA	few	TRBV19	TGTGCCAGTAGTATAGTTTGGGGGCAAGGGGCCAACGTCCTGACTTTC	CASSIVWGQGANVLTF
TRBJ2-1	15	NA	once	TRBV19	TGTGCCAGTAGTATAATCAGCGGGTCCTACAATGAGCAGTTCTTC	CASSIISGSYNEQFF
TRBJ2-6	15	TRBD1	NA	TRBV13	TGTGCCAGCAGCGAACAGGGGGTTGGGGCCAACGTCCTGACTTTC	CASSEQGVGANVLTF
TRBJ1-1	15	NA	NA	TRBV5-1	TGCGCCAGCAGGCGCGCGGGAGGGATGAACACTGAAGCTTTCTTT	CASRRAGGMNTEAFF
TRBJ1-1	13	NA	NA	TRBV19	TGTGCCACCGCCGGGACTTGGGCCACTGAAGCTTTCTTT	CATAGTWATEAFF